This T cell receptor (beta chain) came from a study of glioma-infiltrating T cells. General study findings and limits: Tissue-blood divergence was below expectation in non-neoplastic patients, above in gliomas.

TCR alpha and beta CDR3 regions were amplified from RNA using iRepertoire nested multiplex PCR. TCRdb re-called the multiplex PCR reads through MiXCR, storing one row per CDR3 protein. The table shows approximately 110,000 distinct CDR3 sequences, with roughly 23% occurring only once. This clonotype was recorded a few times. Its antigen is undetermined. Germline CDR1 reads KGHSH; CDR2 reads LQKENI. V was trimmed by 8 bases and J by 6 bases, leaving 17 bases between them. The CDR3 contains 13 residues. The chain employs TRBV18 and TRBJ2-7; a weak D match, TRBD2 (6 bases). Sample: glioma tissue, nonneoplastic brain tissue, or PBMCs (not recorded which). The source of this sequence is a human donor with low-grade glioma or glioblastoma, undergoing nonglioma brain surgery, or in good health (not recorded which). The CDR3 spells CASAQQEGREQYF. For the CDR3, the DNA is TGTGCCAGCGCACAACAGGAGGGGCGCGAGCAGTACTTC.